These 30 T cell receptor beta chains were all obtained from the same sample, sequenced in a study of T cell changes during pregnancy in multiple sclerosis. The repertoire was sequenced with immunoSEQ multiplex PCR; TCRdb's copy has only in-frame clones and lacks some. The sample has 50,000 to 65,000 clones; about 88% are singletons. Specimen: CD8+ T cells from peripheral blood mononuclear cells, collected before pregnancy. The receptors here all came from a female donor with multiple sclerosis, enrolled in a pregnancy study.

This clone occurred once. This chain uses TRBV9 with TRBJ2-2; a possible D gene is TRBD1 (5 bases). Germline CDR1 SGDLS, CDR2 YYNGEE. Trimming removed 3 bases from V and 3 bases from J, with 12 bases in between. The length of the CDR3 is 15 residues. The CDR3: CASSGWGRDTGELFF. The CDR3, as DNA: TGTGCCAGCAGCGGATGGGGCCGGGACACCGGGGAGCTGTTTTTT.

The chain is built from TRBV21-1 and TRBJ2-7; no DNA check was done on the table's D call, TRBD1. TRBV21-1 is a known pseudogene. The CDR3 runs to 15 residues. CDR3 sequence: CASIPDRTPAYEQYF. CDR3 nucleotide sequence: TGTGCCAGCATCCCAGACAGAACTCCAGCATACGAGCAGTACTTC.

The chain joins TRBV19 to TRBJ2-7; 10 bases map to TRBD2. The germline gives CDR1 LNHDA, CDR2 SQIVND (reference sequence). CDR3 length equals 16 residues. J gave up 0 bases and V 3 bases, and 5 bases lay outside the gene matches. The CDR3, as DNA: TGTGCCAGTAGTATTCCAACTAGCGGGGACTCCTACGAGCAGTACTTC. It yields the protein CASSIPTSGDSYEQYF.

In this sample, this clone turned up once. The chain links TRBV5-4 to TRBJ2-7, with D possibly matching TRBD2 (7 bases). V was pared by 4 bases and J by 3 bases, with 17 bases between. Germline V gene sequence: CDR1 SGHNT, CDR2 YYREEE (reference sequence). The CDR3 contains 15 residues. CDR3 in DNA: TGTGCCAGCAGCCCCAATGCGGGGGCAGGCTACGAGCAGTACTTC. This sequence encodes CASSPNAGAGYEQYF.

The chain is built from TRBV7-6 and TRBJ1-1; 7 positions agree with TRBD1. The V gene end was trimmed by 4 bases and the J gene end by 5 bases; junction bases not matched to a gene: 10. Germline CDR1 and CDR2: SGHVS and FNYEAQ. This CDR3 comprises 15 residues. CDR3 region: CASSSLPSGGTEAFF. CDR3 in DNA: TGTGCCAGCAGCTCTCTTCCATCAGGGGGAACTGAAGCTTTCTTT. The complete variable domain, with remaining parts taken from reference TRBV7-6 and TRBJ1-1, reads GAGVSQSPRYKVTKRGQDVALRCDPISGHVSLYWYRQALGQGPEFLTYFNYEAQQDKSGLPNDRFSAERPEGSISTLTIQRTEQRDSAMYRCASSSLPSGGTEAFFGQGTRLTVV.

This chain uses TRBV27 with TRBJ1-5; 7 bases align to TRBD1. Germline V gives CDR1 MNHEY, CDR2 SMNVEV (reference sequence). The CDR3 is 15 amino acids. V was clipped by 5 bases and J by 3 bases; unmatched bases: 7. The CDR3 loop reads CASSPKGQLNQPQHF. Here the CDR3 DNA reads TGTGCCAGCAGTCCCAAGGGACAGCTCAATCAGCCCCAGCATTTT.

The V and J genes are TRBV7-3 and TRBJ2-3; 15 bases line up with TRBD2. Germline CDR1 and CDR2: SGHTA and FQGTGA. V dropped 1 base and J dropped 0; count of bases not matched to a gene: 8. The CDR3 loop spans 20 amino acids. CDR3 DNA: TGTGCCAGCAGCTTAATTTCAGGGACTAGCGGGGGGACTAGCACAGATACGCAGTATTTT. It encodes CASSLISGTSGGTSTDTQYF.

Only one count was recorded for this clone. The V gene is TRBV2, the J gene TRBJ1-1; TRBD1 agrees at 7 bases. Germline CDR1 SNHLY, CDR2 FYNNEI. The CDR3 has 12 residues. J gave up 8 bases and V 5 bases, and 5 bases lay outside the gene matches. CDR3 region: CASSQGGTEAFF. The DNA for the CDR3 is TGTGCCAGCAGTCAGGGGGGAACGGAAGCTTTCTTT. The whole variable domain, filled in from reference TRBV2 and TRBJ1-1, reads EPEVTQTPSHQVTQMGQEVILRCVPISNHLYFYWYRQILGQKVEFLVSFYNNEISEKSEIFDDQFSVERPDGSNFTLKIRSTKLEDSAMYFCASSQGGTEAFFGQGTRLTVV.

This chain uses TRBV27 with TRBJ2-1; 12 nucleotides align to TRBD1. With 4 bases clipped from V and 7 bases from J, the junction kept 8 bases outside the gene matches. This CDR3 has 16 residues. Per the germline V gene, CDR1 is MNHEY and CDR2 is SMNVEV (reference sequence). As DNA, the CDR3 is TGTGCCAGCAGTTCGATCGGGACAGGGGGCGCGAATGAGCAGTTCTTC. Translated, it gives CASSSIGTGGANEQFF.

The chain is built from TRBV5-4 and TRBJ1-3, with D possibly TRBD1 on 6 matching bases. V lost 2 bases and J 4 bases, leaving 10 bases between the germline ends. Germline loops: CDR1 SGHNT, CDR2 YYREEE (reference sequence). The CDR3 sequence is 14 residues long. CDR3 protein: CASSFGGLGNTIYF. In DNA form, the CDR3 reads TGTGCCAGCAGCTTCGGGGGGCTGGGAAACACCATATATTTT.

The chain employs TRBV12-5 and TRBJ1-4; D unclear. This CDR3 comprises 19 residues. Trimming pared 3 bases from V and 5 bases from J, leaving 25 bases between. Germline V gene lookup returns CDR1 LGHNT and CDR2 FRNRAP. CDR3 in amino acids: CASGFPFRRVPWRNEKLFF. CDR3 DNA sequence: TGTGCTAGTGGTTTCCCCTTCCGCCGGGTCCCTTGGAGGAATGAAAAACTGTTTTTT.

The chain employs TRBV5-8 and TRBJ2-7; 7 bases are shared with TRBD1. The V segment lost 1 base and the J segment 1 base; nucleotides outside the gene matches: 5. Per the germline V gene, CDR1 is SGHTS and CDR2 is YDEGEE. There are 15 residues in the CDR3. CDR3 nucleotide sequence: TGTGCCAGCAGCTTGCCCGGGACAGCTTCCTACGAGCAGTACTTC. Translating gives CASSLPGTASYEQYF.

CDR3 nucleotides: TGTGCCAGCAGCCCTCAGGGGGATTACTACGAGCAGTACTTC. Translation: CASSPQGDYYEQYF. This rearrangement joins TRBV14 to TRBJ2-7, with 7 bases fitting TRBD1. Germline CDR1 and CDR2: SGHDN and FVKESK. This CDR3 comprises 14 residues. V shed 4 bases and J 3 bases; nucleotides not matched to a gene: 6.

The chain combines TRBV7-9 with TRBJ1-2; D gene unclear. Germline-derived CDR1 and CDR2 are SEHNR and FQNEAQ (reference sequence). Trimming shortened V by 6 bases and J by 4 bases, and 15 bases separated the two germline ends. CDR3 length: 14 amino acids. DNA for the CDR3: TGTGCCAGCAGTTCGGGATCCCAGTTCTATGGCTACACCTTC. This codes for CASSSGSQFYGYTF.

This clone has just one count. This rearrangement joins TRBV9 to TRBJ1-4, with a tentative D call TRBD1 (6 bases). The germline V and J ends were trimmed by 4 bases and 8 bases, with 18 bases remaining between them. Germline CDR1 reads SGDLS; CDR2 reads YYNGEE. The CDR3 length is 15 residues. The CDR3 region is CASSSRTEGGEKLFF. The CDR3 DNA follows: TGTGCCAGCAGCTCAAGGACCGAGGGGGGGGAAAAACTGTTTTTT.

V gene TRBV9 combines with J gene TRBJ2-1; 7 bases fit TRBD1. This CDR3 has 14 residues. J was trimmed by 7 bases and V by 0 bases; bases with no gene match: 4. CDR1 SGDLS and CDR2 YYNGEE come from the germline V gene. Here the CDR3 reads CASSVAGGTNEQFF. CDR3 DNA sequence: TGTGCCAGCAGCGTAGCAGGGGGAACTAATGAGCAGTTCTTC.

The J gene is TRBJ2-7, the V gene TRBV9, with a tentative D call TRBD1 (7 bases). The CDR3 totals 14 residues. The germline CDR1 and CDR2 sequences are SGDLS and YYNGEE. Trimming took 4 bases from V and 2 from J, leaving 13 bases between them. This chain's CDR3 is CASSNGGTAYEQYF. In nucleotides, the CDR3 is TGTGCCAGCAGCAATGGGGGGACAGCCTACGAGCAGTACTTC.

This clone was found once. V usage is TRBV7-6 and J usage is TRBJ2-3, with 7 bases matching TRBD1. The CDR3 sequence is 16 residues long. V was pared by 5 bases and J by 2 bases, with 10 bases of the junction left unmatched. Per the germline V gene, CDR1 is SGHVS and CDR2 is FNYEAQ. As DNA, the CDR3 is TGTGCCAGCAGCCAGAGAGGGGGCCGTCCCACAGATACGCAGTATTTT. Amino acids: CASSQRGGRPTDTQYF.

J is TRBJ2-7 and V is TRBV6-1, with D possibly being TRBD1 (5 bases). The CDR3 loop spans 15 amino acids. The V gene's germline CDR1 is MNHNS and CDR2 SASEGT. Trimming took 5 bases from V and 2 from J, leaving 16 bases between them. Written as DNA, the CDR3 is TGTGCCAGCAGTCCTTTGAGACAGCAAACCTACGAGCAGTACTTC. Encoded protein: CASSPLRQQTYEQYF.

Turning to this clone: This CDR3 is also generated by other DNA sequences in the sample. The chain carries TRBV6-4 and TRBJ2-1, with 13 bases aligning to TRBD2. This CDR3 is built from 16 residues. Germline lookup yields CDR1 MRHNA and CDR2 SNTAGT. The junction had 3 bases not matched to a gene; V was cut back by 0 bases and J by 7 bases. This CDR3 reads CASSDSTSGGGNEQFF. The CDR3 DNA reads TGTGCCAGCAGTGACTCTACTAGCGGGGGGGGGAATGAGCAGTTCTTC.

The J gene is TRBJ1-2, the V gene TRBV27; D is undetermined. V was cut by 5 bases and J by 2 bases, with 15 bases left in between. The CDR3 is 15 residues long. The germline gives CDR1 MNHEY, CDR2 SMNVEV (reference sequence). The DNA of the CDR3 is TGTGCCAGCAGTCCGACGGCGACATTAAACTATGGCTACACCTTC. Translation gives CASSPTATLNYGYTF.

The chain recombines TRBV19 with TRBJ1-4; possible D gene TRBD1, 5 bases. Per the germline V gene, CDR1 is LNHDA and CDR2 is SQIVND (reference sequence). The V gene lost 5 bases and the J gene lost 11 bases, with 15 bases spanning the gap. The CDR3 is 13 amino acids. The CDR3 DNA is TGTGCCAGTAGTTTACAGGATAGGCGGAAACTGTTTTTT. Residues: CASSLQDRRKLFF.

This rearrangement joins TRBV27 to TRBJ2-7; D call uncertain. The CDR3 consists of 11 residues. Germline V CDR1 and CDR2: MNHEY, SMNVEV (reference sequence). V gave up 6 bases and J gave up 4 bases, with 7 bases separating them. DNA for the CDR3: TGTGCCAGCAGCACAGCATACGAGCAGTACTTC. Protein product: CASSTAYEQYF.

The V and J genes are TRBV19 and TRBJ1-1, with 7 bases that match TRBD1. CDR3 length equals 15 residues. The germline V gene encodes CDR1 LNHDA and CDR2 SQIVND (reference sequence). J gave up 2 bases and V 10 bases, and 13 bases lay outside the gene matches. In nucleotides, the CDR3 is TGTGCCACCGCAAGACCACAGGGGTTAAACACTGAAGCTTTCTTT. Its translation is CATARPQGLNTEAFF.

The rearrangement links TRBV27 to TRBJ1-1; 9 bases fit TRBD1. The CDR3 contains 15 residues. Germline values: CDR1 MNHEY, CDR2 SMNVEV (reference sequence). V was clipped by 2 bases and J by 2 bases; unmatched bases: 3. CDR3 sequence reads: CASSLTGGSNTEAFF. The DNA of the CDR3 is TGTGCCAGCAGTTTAACAGGGGGCTCAAACACTGAAGCTTTCTTT.

The chain links TRBV4-1 to TRBJ1-5, with D possibly matching TRBD1 (6 bases). The CDR3 sequence is 14 residues long. CDR1 is MGHRA and CDR2 is YSYEKL in the germline V gene. With 4 bases removed from V and 5 bases from J, the gap between germline ends came to 12 bases. The chain's CDR3 is CASSRRTAYQPQHF. CDR3 DNA sequence: TGCGCCAGCAGCCGGAGGACAGCTTATCAGCCCCAGCATTTT.

The J gene is TRBJ1-2, the V gene TRBV27; D might be TRBD1 (5 bases). In germline, CDR1 is MNHEY, CDR2 SMNVEV (reference sequence). The CDR3 contains 13 residues. Trimming shortened V by 5 bases and J by 2 bases, and 9 bases separated the two germline ends. This chain's CDR3 is CASSPGLNYGYTF. DNA for the CDR3: TGTGCCAGCAGTCCAGGGTTGAACTATGGCTACACCTTC.

The chain couples TRBV11-2 to TRBJ1-1, with D possibly matching TRBD1 (5 bases). The CDR3 has 15 residues. Germline assignment: CDR1 SGHAT and CDR2 FQNNGV. The V end was cut by 5 bases, the J end by 9 bases, with 22 bases between. In nucleotides, the CDR3 is TGTGCCAGCAGCCCTACCGACGCCCCAGGGCCTCAAGCTTTCTTT. As protein: CASSPTDAPGPQAFF. The full variable domain, with the rest looked up from reference TRBV11-2 and TRBJ1-1, is EAGVAQSPRYKIIEKRQSVAFWCNPISGHATLYWYQQILGQGPKLLIQFQNNGVVDDSQLPKDRFSAERLKGVDSTLKIQPAKLEDSAVYLCASSPTDAPGPQAFFGQGTRLTVV.

This chain uses TRBV4-2 with TRBJ2-5, with 13 positions matching TRBD2. The ends lost 1 base at V and 1 base at J; junction bases unmatched: 9. Germline CDR1 reads LGHNA; CDR2 reads YNFKEQ. The CDR3 is 19 amino acids. The CDR3 coding sequence is TGTGCCAGCAGCCAAGGTGTGACTAGCGGGGGGAGACCCCAAGAGACCCAGTACTTC. The encoded protein is CASSQGVTSGGRPQETQYF.

The chain carries TRBV13 and TRBJ1-1; D uncertain. This CDR3 is built from 12 residues. Germline V gives CDR1 PRHDT, CDR2 FYEKMQ (reference sequence). V lost 7 bases to trimming and J lost 1 base, with 7 bases between them. CDR3 region: CASNSGNTEAFF. The CDR3 region has the DNA TGTGCCAGCAACAGCGGGAACACTGAAGCTTTCTTT.